This T cell receptor beta chain was identified during a study of blood T cells in healthy people across ages. Through a sample-barcoded 5' primer and a J-beta primer mix, a second PCR was run for roughly 7 to 11 cycles. TCRdb fed the 5' RACE reads into MiXCR, producing one record per CDR3 protein. There are 920,000 or so distinct CDR3 sequences in the sample; 45% occur only once, and approximately 19% lies in the top ten. The CDR3 loop spans 19 amino acids. This receptor was obtained from a woman in her fifties or sixties in good health. The sample comprised blood. V gene TRBV12-2 combines with J gene TRBJ2-7; no check of the table's D call, TRBD2, against the DNA was made. TRBV12-2 is classified as a pseudogene. CDR3: CASRLAYWTSGRAAYEQYF. CDR3 nucleotides: TGTGCAAGTCGCTTAGCGTACTGGACTAGCGGGAGGGCCGCGTACGAGCAGTACTTC.